Listed below are T cell receptor beta chains from one sample, sequenced in a study of OX40 agonist ivuxolimab in advanced cancers. TCRdb's table, derived via immunoSEQ multiplex PCR, lists solely in-frame clones and lacks some. The sample lists approximately 77,000 clones; about 90% were seen once. Specimen: CD4+ or CD8+ T cells sorted from blood, collected in a trial of the OX40 agonist ivuxolimab. The receptor source for this set is an adult with an advanced solid tumor such as melanoma, head and neck, liver or kidney cancer. The CDR3 runs from the conserved cysteine through the conserved F or W. Size values are once, few and many counts, or a class for expanded clones, and some rows have none.

V | length | size | CDR3
TRBV5-4 | 16 | once | CASSTARDRRADTQYF
TRBV4-2 | 20 | once | CASSQDTGGLAGGPTGELFF
TRBV5-4 | 14 | NA | CASSPDILGETQYF
TRBV27 | 19 | NA | CASSLSWPNTREGADTQYF
TRBV6-1 | 15 | NA | CASSEGMVTGVGYTF
TRBV19 | 15 | NA | CASSSRLAGGNEQFF
TRBV9 | 17 | NA | CASSVGIRAGGTYTQYF
TRBV6-5 | 15 | NA | CASSYLQGAYGGYTF
TRBV15 | 19 | once | CATSRVLNRLTDSYNEQFF
TRBV5-4 | 12 | NA | CASSPTSGVQYF
TRBV7-2 | 13 | NA | CASSFGQGYEQYF
TRBV10-3 | 15 | NA | CAIRLSSGTSYEQYF
TRBV10-3 | 13 | once | CATRGGTENEQFF
TRBV30 | 13 | NA | CAWSAASGNEQFF
TRBV7-2 | 14 | NA | CASSSQGTDQPQHF
TRBV6-6 | 11 | NA | CASSYAGELFF
TRBV28 | 12 | NA | CASSLSGQLGTF
TRBV5-1 | 14 | once | CATKGGLAGETQYF
TRBV11-2 | 14 | NA | CASSFTVNTGELFF
TRBV20-1 | 11 | NA | CSARNTYEQYF
TRBV6-1 | 13 | NA | CASTSGQAYEQCF
TRBV7-6 | 12 | NA | CASSSDSVTQYF
TRBV9 | 14 | NA | CASSLGTGSYEQYF
TRBV7-2 | 16 | NA | CASSVLGQGRIYGYTF
TRBV27 | 15 | NA | CASRSQGAQLYEQYF
TRBV28 | 16 | NA | CASSSWGGLKQQPQHF
TRBV5-1 | 15 | once | CASSLPTGGSDTQYF
TRBV18 | 15 | NA | CASSLGTGSSYEQYF
TRBV19 | 17 | NA | CASSPGLLVTGANVLTF
TRBV5-6 | 14 | NA | CASRGLAGGYEQYF
TRBV9 | 15 | NA | CASSVVPSGANVLTF
TRBV19 | 17 | NA | CASSTDRRGTGANVLTF
TRBV6-1 | 14 | NA | CASSERDKYQPQHF
TRBV30 | 12 | NA | CAWSGTGAGYTF
TRBV5-1 | 13 | NA | CASSVGTGNEQYF
TRBV5-4 | 19 | NA | CASSFRRRSDMTAQETQYF
TRBV7-9 | 14 | NA | CASGGQTHTGELFF
TRBV11-3 | 14 | NA | CASSTSGSSYEQYF
TRBV15 | 17 | NA | CATSRRVAGGSTDTQYF
TRBV18 | 16 | once | CASSPKAQGVTDTQYF
TRBV2 | 12 | NA | CASRRGGFEQYF
TRBV20-1 | 11 | NA | CSARAGAGYTF